The 25 T cell receptor beta chains below come from one sample, sequenced in a study of immune evolution from preneoplasia to lung adenocarcinoma. Here immunoSEQ multiplex PCR was the method, and the copy in TCRdb shows in-frame clones only, minus some. The table shows under 45,000 clones, with 65% to 80% occurring only once. The material sequenced was FFPE invasive lung adenocarcinoma tissue. The receptors derive from a person between 60 and 70 years old with lung adenocarcinoma.

This chain connects TRBV27 to TRBJ2-3; D is ambiguous. This CDR3 has 13 residues. Germline-derived CDR1 and CDR2 are MNHEY and SMNVEV (reference sequence). The ends were cut back, 6 bases at V and 3 bases at J, with 10 bases in the middle. The CDR3 sequence is CASSQRGTDTQYF. The CDR3 nucleotides are TGTGCCAGCAGCCAGAGAGGTACAGATACGCAGTATTTT.

The CDR3 DNA follows: TGTGCCAGCAGTCCTCCCGGGAGAGGATACCCCTACGAGCAGTACTTC. This codes for CASSPPGRGYPYEQYF. V usage is TRBV28 and J usage is TRBJ2-7; D is possibly TRBD2 (6 bases). The CDR3 length is 16 residues. Germline CDR1 reads MDHEN; CDR2 reads SYDVKM. V shed 5 bases and J shed 2 bases, with 19 bases lying between them. Based on the CDR3 plus reference TRBV28 and TRBJ2-7, the full variable domain is DVKVTQSSRYLVKRTGEKVFLECVQDMDHENMFWYRQDPGLGLRLIYFSYDVKMKEKGDIPEGYSVSREKKERFSLILESASTNQTSMYLCASSPPGRGYPYEQYFGPGTRLTVT.

J is TRBJ1-2 and V is TRBV25-1; 8 bases map to TRBD1. Trimming at V came to 4 bases and at J to 4 bases, leaving 5 bases not matched to a gene. There are 14 residues in the CDR3. Germline V gene sequence: CDR1 MGHDK, CDR2 SYGVNS. The CDR3 reads CASSAGQAIYGYTF. Here the CDR3 DNA reads TGTGCCAGCAGTGCGGGACAGGCGATCTATGGCTACACCTTC.

This clone has just one count. The chain recombines TRBV28 with TRBJ1-1; D uncertain. CDR1 is MDHEN, CDR2 SYDVKM, per germline. The CDR3 runs 13 residues. The V gene lost 6 bases and the J gene lost 0 bases, with 8 bases spanning the gap. The CDR3 is CASSLFLNTEAFF. The CDR3 DNA reads as TGTGCCAGCAGCCTGTTCCTGAACACTGAAGCTTTCTTT.

This clone appeared once. The gene calls are TRBV20-1 and TRBJ2-1, with no clear D. Germline CDR1 reads DFQATT; CDR2 reads SNEGSKA (reference sequence). V was shortened by 6 bases and J by 6 bases, with 6 bases between the two germline ends. This CDR3 comprises 10 residues. In nucleotides, the CDR3 is TGCAGTGCCGCTCGCAATGAGCAGTTCTTC. It translates to CSAARNEQFF.

Sample share makes this clone medium-sized. This chain joins TRBV7-2 and TRBJ2-3; no definite D call. The CDR3 is 13 residues long. The germline V and J ends were trimmed by 3 bases and 4 bases, with 8 bases remaining between them. The germline CDR1 and CDR2 sequences are SGHTA and FQGNSA. For the CDR3, the DNA is TGTGCCAGCAGCTTTAATATGGCAGATACGCAGTATTTT. Translated, it gives CASSFNMADTQYF.

The V call is TRBV11-3, the J call TRBJ2-3; TRBD2 matches 7 bases. Germline V gene data show CDR1 as SGHNT and CDR2 as YENEEA. V gave up 1 base and J gave up 3 bases; unmatched junction bases: 7. The CDR3 sequence is 16 residues long. This CDR3 is CASSLGTSALTDTQYF. The CDR3 DNA reads TGTGCCAGCAGCTTAGGAACTAGCGCCTTGACAGATACGCAGTATTTT. The full variable domain, completed using reference TRBV11-3 and TRBJ2-3, is EAGVVQSPRYKIIEKKQPVAFWCNPISGHNTLYWYLQNLGQGPELLIRYENEEAVDDSQLPKDRFSAERLKGVDSTLKIQPAELGDSAVYLCASSLGTSALTDTQYFGPGTRLTVL.

This clone was counted between two and nine times. J is TRBJ1-1 and V is TRBV29-1, with D maybe TRBD1 (6 bases). Trimming stripped 5 bases from V and 1 base from J, with 8 bases between. This CDR3 spans 12 amino acids. Germline V CDR1 and CDR2: SQVTM, ANQGSEA. The CDR3 nucleotides read TGCAGCGTTAAACAGGGGAACACTGAAGCTTTCTTT. Translation: CSVKQGNTEAFF.

This chain links TRBV7-8 with TRBJ2-5; 9 bases match TRBD1. TRBJ2-7 explains the end of the DNA better; the J call may be wrong. Germline V gives CDR1 SGHVS, CDR2 FQNEAQ. This CDR3 has 15 amino acids. The CDR3 bases are TGTGCCAGCAGCATACCGGGACAGGGCTCCTACGAGCAGTACTTC. Protein product: CASSIPGQGSYEQYF.

The V gene is TRBV28, the J gene TRBJ2-5, with D perhaps matching TRBD1 (6 bases). From germline, CDR1 is MDHEN and CDR2 SYDVKM. V was trimmed by 3 bases and J by 3 bases, leaving 20 bases between them. This CDR3 is built from 17 residues. The CDR3 loop reads CASSFNLGAPHEETQYF. The CDR3 bases are TGTGCCAGCAGTTTTAATTTGGGGGCCCCCCACGAAGAGACCCAGTACTTC.

V and J are TRBV6-1 and TRBJ2-5; TRBD2 is a possible D gene (6 bases). V was pared by 2 bases and J by 4 bases, with 11 bases between. The CDR3 is 14 residues long. The germline V gene encodes CDR1 MNHNS and CDR2 SASEGT. CDR3 amino acids: CASSERRGTETQYF. The CDR3 nucleotides read TGTGCCAGCAGTGAAAGGAGGGGAACAGAGACCCAGTACTTC.

V usage is TRBV13 and J usage is TRBJ2-7; the match to TRBD1 covers 7 bases. This CDR3 has 13 residues. Losses at the gene ends were 4 bases for V and 7 bases for J; bases not matched to a gene: 7. Germline loops: CDR1 PRHDT, CDR2 FYEKMQ (reference sequence). In DNA form, the CDR3 reads TGTGCCAGCAGCTCGGGACAGCGCCCAGAGCAGTACTTC. It codes for CASSSGQRPEQYF.

This clone was detected once. The V call is TRBV9, the J call TRBJ2-2; 10 bases fit TRBD1. The CDR3 contains 17 residues. V lost 4 bases, J lost 7 bases, and 13 bases stayed unmatched. Per germline, CDR1 SGDLS and CDR2 YYNGEE. The CDR3: CASSPTSRDRGGGELFF. As DNA, the CDR3 is TGTGCCAGCAGCCCGACGTCCCGGGACAGGGGAGGCGGGGAGCTGTTTTTT.

On this clone itself: The junction departs from germline at one end; a sequencing error may be responsible. The chain recombines TRBV7-8 with TRBJ2-1; D ambiguous. CDR1 and CDR2 from the germline V gene are SGHVS and FQNEAQ. The CDR3 loop spans 13 amino acids. The CDR3 region has the DNA TGTGCCAGCAGCTTAGGCCAAAGTCGAATTGACATCTTC. This sequence encodes CASSLGQSRIDIF.

V usage is TRBV5-1 and J usage is TRBJ2-7; TRBD2 is a possible D gene (5 bases). Germline assignment: CDR1 SGHRS and CDR2 YFSETQ. V dropped 2 bases and J dropped 2 bases, with 11 bases sitting between them. CDR3 length: 14 residues. The CDR3 here is CASSFGPGTYEQYF. CDR3 nucleotide sequence: TGCGCCAGCAGCTTTGGCCCGGGGACCTACGAGCAGTACTTC.

The chain employs TRBV27 and TRBJ1-5; no reliable D call. Germline V lookup: CDR1 MNHEY, CDR2 SMNVEV (reference sequence). CDR3 size: 12 residues. The V end lost 6 bases, the J end lost 2 bases, and 5 bases lay between the germline ends. This CDR3 is CASRAGNQPQHF. The CDR3 bases are TGTGCCAGCAGGGCCGGCAATCAGCCCCAGCATTTT.

Here the CDR3 DNA reads TGTGCCAGCAGTGAACAGGGGGGTCAGCCCCAGCATTTT. This sequence encodes CASSEQGGQPQHF. The rearrangement links TRBV2 to TRBJ1-5, with 7 bases lining up with TRBD1. Trimming took 2 bases from V and 6 from J; bases not matched to a gene: 1. Per the germline V gene, CDR1 is SNHLY and CDR2 is FYNNEI. The CDR3 runs 13 residues.

This rearrangement joins TRBV5-1 to TRBJ2-1, with D unresolved. CDR1 and CDR2 (germline): SGHRS, YFSETQ. With 0 bases removed from V and 9 bases from J, the gap between germline ends came to 19 bases. This CDR3 is built from 16 residues. DNA of the CDR3: TGCGCCAGCAGCTTGGATCCTAACGCCCCGACGGGTGAGCAGTTCTTC. The encoded protein is CASSLDPNAPTGEQFF.

The chain uses TRBV27 and TRBJ2-1; D call uncertain. The V gene's germline CDR1 is MNHEY and CDR2 SMNVEV (reference sequence). V was pared by 1 base and J by 0 bases, with 7 bases between. The CDR3 totals 15 residues. CDR3 sequence reads: CASSLLGSSYNEQFF. CDR3 sequence (DNA): TGTGCCAGCAGTTTATTGGGTAGCTCCTACAATGAGCAGTTCTTC.

V gene TRBV10-2 combines with J gene TRBJ1-3; D gene unclear. V was clipped by 5 bases and J by 3 bases, with 20 bases between them. This CDR3 has 17 amino acids. Germline V gives CDR1 WSHSY, CDR2 SAAADI. The CDR3 loop reads CASSLSLRGVGGNTIYF. The CDR3 DNA is TGCGCCAGCAGTCTATCTCTCCGGGGAGTAGGTGGAAACACCATATATTTT.

This clone was recorded a few times. The CDR3 region is CASSHPLGPYEQYF. The DNA of the CDR3 is TGTGCCAGCTCACACCCGCTTGGGCCCTACGAGCAGTACTTC. The chain couples TRBV18 to TRBJ2-7; D uncertain. The CDR3 sequence is 14 residues long. The V gene lost 4 bases and the J gene lost 2 bases, with 12 bases spanning the gap. Germline assignment: CDR1 KGHSH and CDR2 LQKENI. Using reference TRBV18 and TRBJ2-7 for the parts outside the CDR3, the full variable domain is NAGVMQNPRHLVRRRGQEARLRCSPMKGHSHVYWYRQLPEEGLKFMVYLQKENIIDESGMPKERFSAEFPKEGPSILRIQQVVRGDSAAYFCASSHPLGPYEQYFGPGTRLTVT.

The rearrangement joins TRBV4-2 to TRBJ2-2, with 8 positions matching TRBD1. Germline assignment: CDR1 LGHNA and CDR2 YNFKEQ. The CDR3 runs to 16 residues. With 4 bases clipped from V and 1 base from J, the junction kept 5 bases outside the gene matches. For the CDR3, the DNA is TGTGCCAGCAGCCCCCCCGGGACAGGGAACACCGGGGAGCTGTTTTTT. Translated: CASSPPGTGNTGELFF.

J is TRBJ2-5 and V is TRBV12-5, with D unresolved. Trimming pared 2 bases from V and 3 bases from J, leaving 13 bases between. Germline CDR1 LGHNT, CDR2 FRNRAP. The length of the CDR3 is 15 residues. CDR3 nucleotides: TGTGCTAGTGGTTTGAAACTGGGGTGGGAAGAGACCCAGTACTTC. This gives the protein CASGLKLGWEETQYF.

The J gene is TRBJ1-3, the V gene TRBV5-6, with no clear D. V lost 4 bases to trimming and J lost 0 bases, with 17 bases between them. CDR3 size: 17 residues. CDR1 is SGHDT, CDR2 YYEEEE, per germline. The CDR3 sequence: CASSQSSLIASGNTIYF. DNA of the CDR3: TGTGCCAGCAGCCAGTCTAGTCTAATCGCCTCTGGAAACACCATATATTTT.

This clone was observed a single time. V usage is TRBV19 and J usage is TRBJ2-3; D uncertain. Between the trimmed V and J ends, which lost 0 bases and 4 bases, there was a span of 5 bases. There are 13 residues in the CDR3. From germline, CDR1 is LNHDA and CDR2 SQIVND (reference sequence). For the CDR3, the DNA is TGTGCCAGTAGTATAGATCTGCCAGATACGCAGTATTTT. Its translation: CASSIDLPDTQYF.